This T cell receptor (beta chain) comes out of a study of OX40 agonist ivuxolimab in advanced cancers. This CDR3 is built from 14 residues. V shed 4 bases and J 4 bases; nucleotides not matched to a gene: 4. In germline, CDR1 is SGHDN, CDR2 FVKESK. TCRdb keeps only in-frame clones here, not all; method: immunoSEQ multiplex PCR. Of roughly 75,000 clones listed, nearly 95% are singletons. The source material was CD4+ or CD8+ T cells sorted from blood, sampled in a trial of the OX40 agonist ivuxolimab. The receptor comes from an adult with an advanced solid tumor such as melanoma, head and neck, liver or kidney cancer. The chain carries TRBV14 and TRBJ1-5; 7 bases match TRBD1. The CDR3 DNA reads as TGTGCCAGCAGCCCTTCAGGGGGGAATCAGCCCCAGCATTTT. Amino acid sequence: CASSPSGGNQPQHF.